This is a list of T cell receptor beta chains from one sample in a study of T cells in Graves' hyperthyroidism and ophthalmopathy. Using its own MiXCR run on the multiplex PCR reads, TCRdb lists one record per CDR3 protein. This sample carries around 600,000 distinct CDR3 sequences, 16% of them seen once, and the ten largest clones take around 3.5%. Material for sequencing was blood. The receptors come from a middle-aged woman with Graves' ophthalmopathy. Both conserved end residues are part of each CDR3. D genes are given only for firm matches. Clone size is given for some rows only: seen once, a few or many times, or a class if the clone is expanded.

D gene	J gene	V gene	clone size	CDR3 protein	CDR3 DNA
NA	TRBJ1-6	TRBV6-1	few	CASKRGPPGLVSPLHF	TGTGCCAGCAAACGAGGACCCCCGGGTCTTGTCTCACCCCTCCACTTT
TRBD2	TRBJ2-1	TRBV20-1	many	CSASESGLAGNEQFF	TGCAGTGCTAGTGAATCGGGACTAGCAGGCAATGAGCAGTTCTTC
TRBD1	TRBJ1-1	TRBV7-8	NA	CASSPAGGPEAFF	TGTGCCAGCAGCCCCGCAGGGGGGCCTGAAGCTTTCTTT
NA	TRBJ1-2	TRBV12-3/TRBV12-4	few	CASSLFAAGWGYTF	TGTGCCAGCAGTTTATTCGCGGCAGGGTGGGGCTACACCTTC
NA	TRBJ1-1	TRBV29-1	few	CSVVSRLNTEAFF	TGCAGCGTTGTATCCAGACTGAACACTGAAGCTTTCTTT
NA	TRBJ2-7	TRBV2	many	CASSEGFSYEQYF	TGTGCCAGCAGTGAGGGATTCTCCTACGAGCAGTACTTC
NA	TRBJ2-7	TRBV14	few	CASSQLTYEQYF	TGTGCCAGCAGCCAATTAACCTACGAGCAGTACTTC
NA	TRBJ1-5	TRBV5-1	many	CASSTGPESNQPQHF	TGCGCCAGCAGCACGGGGCCAGAGAGCAATCAGCCCCAGCATTTT
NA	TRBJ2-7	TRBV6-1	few	CASSRVGNEQYF	TGTGCCAGCAGTCGCGTTGGGAACGAGCAGTACTTC
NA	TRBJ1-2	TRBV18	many	CASSPPNGGYGYTF	TGTGCCAGCTCACCACCGAACGGAGGCTATGGCTACACCTTC
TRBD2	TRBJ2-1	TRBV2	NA	CASSEVAGGNEQFF	TGTGCCAGCAGTGAGGTAGCGGGAGGTAATGAGCAGTTCTTC
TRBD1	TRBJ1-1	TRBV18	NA	CASSPLTGSKSEAFF	TGTGCCAGCTCACCACTGACAGGGTCGAAATCTGAAGCTTTCTTT
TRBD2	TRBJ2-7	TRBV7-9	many	CASSFYSGRMNEQYF	TGTGCCAGCAGCTTTTACAGCGGGAGGATGAACGAGCAGTACTTC
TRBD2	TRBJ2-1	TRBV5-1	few	CASSRIGGGGYNEQFF	TGCGCCAGCAGCAGGATTGGGGGGGGGGGTTACAATGAGCAGTTCTTC
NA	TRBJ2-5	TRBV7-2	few	CASSDSLGGGETQYF	TGTGCCAGCAGCGACTCCTTGGGAGGAGGAGAGACCCAGTACTTC
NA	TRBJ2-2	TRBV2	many	CASSQIGTGELFF	TGTGCCAGCAGTCAGATAGGCACCGGGGAGCTGTTTTTT
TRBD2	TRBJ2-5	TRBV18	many	CASSPAAGVETQYF	TGTGCCAGCTCACCAGCAGCGGGAGTGGAGACCCAGTACTTC
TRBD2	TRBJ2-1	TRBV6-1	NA	CASSGQTSGGAYEQFF	TGTGCCAGCAGTGGCCAGACTAGCGGGGGGGCCTATGAGCAGTTCTTC
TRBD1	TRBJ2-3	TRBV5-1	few	CASSLDMTGGRADTQYF	TGCGCCAGCAGCTTGGACATGACAGGGGGTCGGGCAGATACGCAGTATTTT
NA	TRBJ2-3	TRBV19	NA	CASTDGQRTSTDTQYF	TGTGCCAGTACCGATGGACAGCGCACTAGCACAGATACGCAGTATTTT
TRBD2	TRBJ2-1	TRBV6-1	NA	CASSRSGGGEQFF	TGTGCCAGCAGCCGTAGCGGGGGGGGTGAGCAGTTCTTC
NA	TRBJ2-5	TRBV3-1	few	CASSQAGDYQETQYF	TGTGCCAGCAGCCAAGCGGGTGACTACCAAGAGACCCAGTACTTC
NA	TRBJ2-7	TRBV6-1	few	CASSEGGTYYEQYF	TGTGCCAGCAGTGAAGGGGGGACCTACTACGAGCAGTACTTC
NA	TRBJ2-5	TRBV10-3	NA	CAISDPASTRRGQETQYF	TGTGCCATCAGTGACCCAGCCAGCACGAGAAGGGGTCAAGAGACCCAGTACTTC
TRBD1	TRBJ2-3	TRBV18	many	CASSPQTARGLDTQYF	TGTGCCAGCTCACCACAGACTGCCAGGGGGTTAGATACGCAGTATTTT
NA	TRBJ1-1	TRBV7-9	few	CASSTPVGEAFF	TGTGCCAGCAGCACACCAGTAGGGGAAGCTTTCTTT
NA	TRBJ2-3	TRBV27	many	CASSLSRIDTQYF	TGTGCCAGCAGTTTAAGTCGGATAGATACGCAGTATTTT
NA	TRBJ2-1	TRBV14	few	CASSDYRLSEQFF	TGTGCCAGCAGCGATTACAGGTTAAGTGAGCAGTTCTTC
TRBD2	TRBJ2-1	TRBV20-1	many	CSARADAGDVGEQFF	TGCAGTGCTAGAGCCGACGCGGGAGATGTTGGTGAGCAGTTCTTC
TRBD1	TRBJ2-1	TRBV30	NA	CAWYRGVVDEQFF	TGTGCCTGGTACAGGGGAGTCGTGGATGAGCAGTTCTTC
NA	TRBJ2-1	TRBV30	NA	CAWSVTKYNEQFF	TGTGCCTGGAGTGTAACAAAGTACAATGAGCAGTTCTTC
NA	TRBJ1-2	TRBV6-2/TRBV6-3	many	CASSYFPAETNYGYTF	TGTGCCAGCAGTTACTTCCCTGCGGAGACTAACTATGGCTACACCTTC
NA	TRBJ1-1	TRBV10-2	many	CASSDPGLNTEAFF	TGCGCCAGCAGTGATCCGGGTTTGAACACTGAAGCTTTCTTT
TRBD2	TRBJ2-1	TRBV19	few	CASSIDPWLAGAYNEQFF	TGTGCCAGTAGTATAGACCCCTGGCTAGCGGGGGCCTACAATGAGCAGTTCTTC
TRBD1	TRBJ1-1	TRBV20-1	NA	CSARQGVAEAFF	TGCAGTGCTCGACAGGGCGTCGCTGAAGCTTTCTTT
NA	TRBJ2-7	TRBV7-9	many	CASSSRDRAYEQYF	TGTGCCAGCAGCTCGCGGGACAGAGCCTACGAGCAGTACTTC
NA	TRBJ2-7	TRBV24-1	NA	CATSGSFLGEQYF	TGTGCCACCAGTGGGTCCTTCCTTGGAGAGCAGTACTTC
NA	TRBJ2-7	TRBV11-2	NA	CASSLGRDRIKQYF	TGTGCCAGCAGCTTAGGCCGAGACAGGATCAAGCAGTACTTC
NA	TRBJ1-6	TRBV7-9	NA	CASSLGDPYNSPLHF	TGTGCCAGCAGCTTAGGGGATCCCTATAATTCACCCCTCCACTTT
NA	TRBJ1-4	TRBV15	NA	CATSRADSVNEKLFF	TGTGCCACCAGCAGAGCCGACAGCGTTAATGAAAAACTGTTTTTT
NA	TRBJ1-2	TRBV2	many	CASSEGRGVGGSYGYTF	TGTGCCAGCAGTGAAGGTCGGGGAGTTGGAGGGAGCTATGGCTACACCTTC
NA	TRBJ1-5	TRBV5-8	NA	CASSLGWQGQPQHF	TGTGCCAGCAGCTTGGGGTGGCAGGGGCAGCCCCAGCATTTT
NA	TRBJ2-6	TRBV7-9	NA	CASSLSQTANVLTF	TGTGCCAGCAGCTTATCTCAGACGGCCAACGTCCTGACTTTC
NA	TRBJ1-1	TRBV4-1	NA	CASSQGALNTEAFF	TGCGCCAGCAGCCAAGGAGCGTTGAACACTGAAGCTTTCTTT
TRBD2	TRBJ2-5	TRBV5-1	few	CASMSDLAGQETQYF	TGCGCCAGCATGTCAGATCTAGCGGGACAAGAGACCCAGTACTTC
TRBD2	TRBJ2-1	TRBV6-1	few	CASSARLAGGHEQFF	TGTGCCAGCAGTGCCCGACTAGCGGGGGGGCATGAGCAGTTCTTC
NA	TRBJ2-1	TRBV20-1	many	CSAQGNRNEQFF	TGCAGTGCCCAGGGTAATAGGAATGAGCAGTTCTTC
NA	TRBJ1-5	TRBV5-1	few	CASSLWGQGDQPQHF	TGCGCCAGCAGCCTTTGGGGCCAGGGCGATCAGCCCCAGCATTTT
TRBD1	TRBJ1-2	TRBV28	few	CASSQIRTGGAYGYTF	TGTGCCAGCAGCCAAATAAGGACAGGGGGCGCGTATGGCTACACCTTC
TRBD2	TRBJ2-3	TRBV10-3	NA	CAIRRTSGTTDTQYF	TGTGCCATCAGGAGGACTAGCGGAACCACAGATACGCAGTATTTT
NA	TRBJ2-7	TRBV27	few	CASGTGRGYEQYF	TGTGCCAGCGGTACGGGGCGAGGATACGAGCAGTACTTC
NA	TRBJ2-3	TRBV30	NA	CAWSVLRPDTQYF	TGTGCCTGGAGTGTACTAAGGCCAGATACGCAGTATTTT
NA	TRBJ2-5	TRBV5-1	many	CASTHTQRPETQYF	TGCGCCAGCACCCATACGCAGAGGCCAGAGACCCAGTACTTC
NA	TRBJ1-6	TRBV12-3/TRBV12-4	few	CASSLVGGSNSPLHF	TGTGCCAGCAGTTTAGTGGGGGGATCTAATTCACCCCTCCACTTT
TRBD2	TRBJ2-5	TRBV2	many	CASSALRGGGQETQYF	TGTGCCAGCAGTGCATTGCGGGGGGGCGGACAAGAGACCCAGTACTTC
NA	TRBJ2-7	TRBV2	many	CASSRSGVLSYEQYF	TGTGCCAGCAGTCGTAGCGGAGTACTCTCCTACGAGCAGTACTTC
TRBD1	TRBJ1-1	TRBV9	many	CASSAAQGQAFF	TGTGCCAGCAGCGCTGCACAGGGGCAAGCTTTCTTT
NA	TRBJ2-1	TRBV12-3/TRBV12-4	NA	CASSLPSPLQFF	TGTGCCAGCAGTTTGCCTAGCCCCCTCCAGTTCTTC